This T cell receptor (beta chain) derives from a study of blood T cell repertoires in COVID-19. Profiled with immunoSEQ multiplex PCR; TCRdb holds only in-frame clones, not every one. This sample carries roughly 230,000 clones, 70% to 90% of them seen once, and the ten largest clones take 5.5% to 7.5%. Germline-derived CDR1 and CDR2 are LNHDA and SQIVND (reference sequence). With 5 bases removed from V and 0 bases from J, the gap between germline ends came to 8 bases. The CDR3 is 14 residues long. The material sequenced was peripheral blood. The gene calls are TRBV19 and TRBJ1-5; tentatively, D is TRBD1 (5 bases). The clonotype comes from a woman between 55 and 75 years old with active or convalescent COVID-19. The CDR3 DNA is TGTGCCAGTAGTCAACAGGATAGCAATCAGCCCCAGCATTTT. Its translation: CASSQQDSNQPQHF.